This TCR beta chain emerged from a study of response to subunit inactivated influenza vaccine. TCRdb redid the calling of the RT-PCR reads with MiXCR, one entry per CDR3 protein. The sample yields hundreds of thousands of distinct CDR3 sequences, roughly 11% seen once. This clonotype was seen repeatedly, ten times or more. Antigen specificity is unknown. The ends were cut back, 7 bases at V and 7 bases at J, with 8 bases in the middle. The CDR3 length is 11 residues. Study-level points and caveats: There was a suggestion from the authors that each seasonal influenza vaccination recruits few new T cells.

The source is a man between 45 and 60 years old who received an inactivated influenza vaccine. The input for sequencing was PBMCs from blood, taken 45 days after vaccination. This chain links TRBV12-3 or TRBV12-4 with TRBJ2-1; no definite D call. CDR3 sequence: CASTLLNEQFF. The CDR3 region has the DNA TGTGCCAGCACCCTTTTGAATGAGCAGTTCTTC.